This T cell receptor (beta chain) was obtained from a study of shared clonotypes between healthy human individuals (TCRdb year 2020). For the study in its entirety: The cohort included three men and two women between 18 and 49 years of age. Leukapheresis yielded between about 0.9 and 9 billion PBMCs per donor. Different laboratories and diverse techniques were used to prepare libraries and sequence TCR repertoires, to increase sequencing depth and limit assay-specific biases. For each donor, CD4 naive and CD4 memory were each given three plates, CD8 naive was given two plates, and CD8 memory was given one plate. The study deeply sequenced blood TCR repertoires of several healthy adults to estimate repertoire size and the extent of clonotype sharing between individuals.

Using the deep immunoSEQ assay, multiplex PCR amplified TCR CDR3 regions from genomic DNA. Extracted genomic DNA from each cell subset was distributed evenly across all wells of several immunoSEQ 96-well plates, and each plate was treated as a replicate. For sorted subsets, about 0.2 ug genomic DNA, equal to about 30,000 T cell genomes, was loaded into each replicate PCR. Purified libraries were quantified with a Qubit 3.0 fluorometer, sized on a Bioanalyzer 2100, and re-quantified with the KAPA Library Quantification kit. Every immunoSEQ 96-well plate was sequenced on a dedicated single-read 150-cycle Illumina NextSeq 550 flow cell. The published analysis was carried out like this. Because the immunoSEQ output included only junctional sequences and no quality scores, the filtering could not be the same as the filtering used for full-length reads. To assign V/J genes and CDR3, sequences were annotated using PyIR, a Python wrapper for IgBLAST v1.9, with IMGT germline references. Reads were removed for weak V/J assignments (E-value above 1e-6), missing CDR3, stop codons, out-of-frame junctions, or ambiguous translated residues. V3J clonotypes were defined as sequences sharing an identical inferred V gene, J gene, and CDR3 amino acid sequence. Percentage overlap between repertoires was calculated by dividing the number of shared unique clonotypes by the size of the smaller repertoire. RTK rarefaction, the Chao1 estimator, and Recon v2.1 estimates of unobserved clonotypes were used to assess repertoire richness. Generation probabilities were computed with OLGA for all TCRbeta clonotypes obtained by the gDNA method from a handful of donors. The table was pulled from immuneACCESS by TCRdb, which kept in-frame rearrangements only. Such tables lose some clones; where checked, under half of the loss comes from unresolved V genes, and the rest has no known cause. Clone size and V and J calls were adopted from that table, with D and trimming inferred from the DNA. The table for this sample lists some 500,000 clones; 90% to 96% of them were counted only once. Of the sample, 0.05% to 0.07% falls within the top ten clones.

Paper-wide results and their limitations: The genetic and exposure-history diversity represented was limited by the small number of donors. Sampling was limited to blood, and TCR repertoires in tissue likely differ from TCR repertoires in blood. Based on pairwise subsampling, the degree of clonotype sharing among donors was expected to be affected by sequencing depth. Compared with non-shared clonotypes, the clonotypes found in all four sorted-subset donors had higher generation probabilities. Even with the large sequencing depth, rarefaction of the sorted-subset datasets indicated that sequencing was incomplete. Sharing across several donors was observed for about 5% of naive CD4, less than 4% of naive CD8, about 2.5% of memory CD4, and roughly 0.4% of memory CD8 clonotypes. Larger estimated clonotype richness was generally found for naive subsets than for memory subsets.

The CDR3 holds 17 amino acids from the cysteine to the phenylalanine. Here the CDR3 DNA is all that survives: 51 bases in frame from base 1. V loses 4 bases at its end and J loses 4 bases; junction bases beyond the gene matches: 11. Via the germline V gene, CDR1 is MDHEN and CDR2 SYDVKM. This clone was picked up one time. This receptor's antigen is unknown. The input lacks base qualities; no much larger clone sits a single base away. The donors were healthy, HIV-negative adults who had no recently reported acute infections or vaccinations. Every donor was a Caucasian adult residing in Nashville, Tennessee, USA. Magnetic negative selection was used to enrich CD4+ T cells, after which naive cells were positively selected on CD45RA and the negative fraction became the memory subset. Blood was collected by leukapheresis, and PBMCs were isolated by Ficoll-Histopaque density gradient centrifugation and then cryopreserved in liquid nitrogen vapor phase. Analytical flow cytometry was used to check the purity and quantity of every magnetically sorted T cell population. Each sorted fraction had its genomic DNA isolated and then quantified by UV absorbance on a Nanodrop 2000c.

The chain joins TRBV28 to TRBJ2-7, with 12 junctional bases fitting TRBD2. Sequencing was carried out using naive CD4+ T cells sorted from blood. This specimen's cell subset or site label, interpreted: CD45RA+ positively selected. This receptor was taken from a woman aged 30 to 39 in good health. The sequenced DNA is TGTGCCAGCAGTTCCTCGACCGCTAGCGGGAGGGTGTACGAGCAGTACTTC. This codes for CASSSSTASGRVYEQYF.